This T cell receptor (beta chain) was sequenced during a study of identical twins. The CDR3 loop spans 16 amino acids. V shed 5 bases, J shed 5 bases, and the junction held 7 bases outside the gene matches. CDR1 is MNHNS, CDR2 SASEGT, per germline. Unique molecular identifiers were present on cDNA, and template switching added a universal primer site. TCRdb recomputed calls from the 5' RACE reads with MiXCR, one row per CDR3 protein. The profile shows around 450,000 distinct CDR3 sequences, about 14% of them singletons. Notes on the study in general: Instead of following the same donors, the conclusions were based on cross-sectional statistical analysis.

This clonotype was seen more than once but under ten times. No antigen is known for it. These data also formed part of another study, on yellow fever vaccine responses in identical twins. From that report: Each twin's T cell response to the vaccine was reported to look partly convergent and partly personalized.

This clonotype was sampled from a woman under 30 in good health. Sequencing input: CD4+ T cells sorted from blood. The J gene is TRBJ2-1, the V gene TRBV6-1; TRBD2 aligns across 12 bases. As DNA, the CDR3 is TGTGCCAGCAGTCTCGGACTAGCGGGAAGGAACAATGAGCAGTTCTTC. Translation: CASSLGLAGRNNEQFF.